This TCR beta chain came from a study of cytotoxic CD8 clonotypes in ibrutinib-treated CLL. Genomic DNA for TCR beta libraries, roughly 2 micrograms, came from cryopreserved PBMCs. Study observations and caveats: A rise in clonality was seen at ibrutinib response, and a fall back toward baseline was seen at progression. Relative to age-matched healthy donors, clonality at baseline was higher, and it tracked circulating CD8+ T-cell counts.

A note on this clone: The antigen remains undetermined.

The targeted sequencing depth was 1 in 200,000 to 1 in 1 million T cells. The method was immunoSEQ multiplex PCR; TCRdb's version includes in-frame clones alone and lacks a portion of them. The sample includes about 140,000 clones, approximately 80% of them seen just once. With 3 bases clipped from V and 0 bases from J, the junction kept 3 bases outside the gene matches. CDR3 length: 15 residues. The germline CDR1 and CDR2 sequences are MDHEN and SYDVKM. This receptor was obtained from a human donor with chronic lymphocytic leukemia. Sequenced here: PBMCs, sampled after 12 months of ibrutinib treatment. The rearrangement links TRBV28 to TRBJ2-3; the match to TRBD2 covers 7 bases. CDR3 residues: CASSLVRGSTDTQYF. Written as DNA, the CDR3 is TGTGCCAGCAGTTTGGTGCGGGGGAGCACAGATACGCAGTATTTT.